Listed below are T cell receptor beta chains from one sample, sequenced in a study of cytotoxic CD8 clonotypes in ibrutinib-treated CLL. The protocol was immunoSEQ multiplex PCR, while the TCRdb copy is restricted to in-frame clones and leaves out a portion. The sample has roughly 160,000 clones, less than 85% seen once. Sequencing used PBMCs, obtained after 24 months of ibrutinib treatment. These receptors all stem from a human donor with chronic lymphocytic leukemia. CDR3s include the opening cysteine and the closing phenylalanine or tryptophan. The order of the fields is J gene, V gene, D gene, clone size, CDR3 DNA, CDR3 protein. A D gene is named only where the DNA matches it firmly. Clone sizes are given selectively: once, few, many, or a class where the clone is expanded.

J: TRBJ2-1; V: TRBV5-1; D: TRBD2; size: once; DNA: TGCGCCAGCAGCCTGGGACTAGCGGAGAGTAATGAGCAGTTCTTC; CDR3: CASSLGLAESNEQFF
J: TRBJ2-1; V: TRBV2; D: .; size: .; DNA: TGTGCCAGCAGTGGGGGACTCCAGGGGTATGAGCAGTTCTTC; CDR3: CASSGGLQGYEQFF
J: TRBJ1-1; V: TRBV19; D: TRBD1; size: once; DNA: TGTGCCAGTAGGAACAGGGGGCCTGACACTGAAGCTTTCTTT; CDR3: CASRNRGPDTEAFF
J: TRBJ1-4; V: TRBV27; D: .; size: once; DNA: TGTGCCACCTCCCCCGCTGCAACTAATGAAAAACTGTTTTTT; CDR3: CATSPAATNEKLFF
J: TRBJ1-3; V: TRBV5-5; D: .; size: .; DNA: TGTGCCAGCAGCACGACTGGAAACACCATATATTTT; CDR3: CASSTTGNTIYF
J: TRBJ1-2; V: TRBV6-5; D: TRBD1; size: .; DNA: TGTGCCAGCAGAGCCGGGACAGGGTTAGCTTATGGCTACACCTTC; CDR3: CASRAGTGLAYGYTF
J: TRBJ2-5; V: TRBV19; D: .; size: .; DNA: TGTGCCAGTAGTATAGGTCCCGCGCGAGAGACCCAGTACTTC; CDR3: CASSIGPARETQYF
J: TRBJ2-7; V: TRBV14; D: .; size: .; DNA: TGTGCCAGCAGCCAAGATATTTGGAACGAGCAGTACTTC; CDR3: CASSQDIWNEQYF
J: TRBJ1-5; V: TRBV21-1; D: .; size: .; DNA: TGTGCCAGCAGCAAAGGGGACAGGGCTCATCAGCCCCAGCATTTT; CDR3: CASSKGDRAHQPQHF
J: TRBJ2-2; V: TRBV2; D: .; size: .; DNA: TGTGCCAGCATTGGGACCGCCGGGATCGGGGAGCTGTTTTTT; CDR3: CASIGTAGIGELFF
J: TRBJ1-2; V: TRBV6-6; D: .; size: once; DNA: TGTGCCAGCAGTTACGAGCCGGGGACTGTGGCTGGCTACACCTTC; CDR3: CASSYEPGTVAGYTF
J: TRBJ1-5; V: TRBV7-3; D: TRBD1; size: few; DNA: TGTGCCAGCAGCGATCAGGGGGTCAATCAGCCCCAGCATTTT; CDR3: CASSDQGVNQPQHF
J: TRBJ1-6; V: TRBV7-9; D: .; size: .; DNA: TGTGCCAGCAGCTTAGAGACAGGCGAGGTCTTTTTT; CDR3: CASSLETGEVFF
J: TRBJ1-3; V: TRBV5-1; D: .; size: .; DNA: TGCGCCAGCAGCCTGGGGAACGGAAACACCATATATTTT; CDR3: CASSLGNGNTIYF
J: TRBJ1-1; V: TRBV4-2; D: TRBD1; size: .; DNA: TGTGCCAGCAGGGGGGACAGTAGCCTAATGAACACTGAAGCTTTCTTT; CDR3: CASRGDSSLMNTEAFF
J: TRBJ1-5; V: TRBV29-1; D: TRBD1; size: .; DNA: TGCAGCATCCGGGACAGCTTAAATCAGCCCCAGCATTTT; CDR3: CSIRDSLNQPQHF
J: TRBJ2-7; V: TRBV28; D: .; size: .; DNA: TGTGCCAGCAGTTTCGTGGGGGCGTACTACGAGCAGTACTTC; CDR3: CASSFVGAYYEQYF
J: TRBJ1-2; V: TRBV14; D: .; size: once; DNA: TGTGCCAGCAGACAGGGAAGGATGGATGGCTACACCTTC; CDR3: CASRQGRMDGYTF
J: TRBJ1-1; V: TRBV7-6; D: .; size: .; DNA: TGTGCCAGCAGCCGCGTATCTGAAGCTTTCTTT; CDR3: CASSRVSEAFF
J: TRBJ2-7; V: TRBV7-6; D: .; size: .; DNA: TGTGCCAGCAGCTTAACCCAGGGTAGGGCCTACGAGCAGTACTTC; CDR3: CASSLTQGRAYEQYF
J: TRBJ1-3; V: TRBV19; D: .; size: .; DNA: TGTGCCAGTAGTGGCGGACTTTATTTCTCTGGAAACACCATATATTTT; CDR3: CASSGGLYFSGNTIYF
J: TRBJ2-2; V: TRBV6-6; D: .; size: .; DNA: TGTGCCAGCAGTTACCCTGGGGGGAACACCGGGGAGCTGTTTTTT; CDR3: CASSYPGGNTGELFF
J: TRBJ2-4; V: TRBV7-2; D: .; size: .; DNA: TGTGCCAGCAGCTTAGTTATCGTAGCCAAAAACATTCAGTACTTC; CDR3: CASSLVIVAKNIQYF
J: TRBJ2-5; V: TRBV19; D: .; size: .; DNA: TGTGCCAGTGCGCAGGGTTTACAAGAGACCCAGTACTTC; CDR3: CASAQGLQETQYF
J: TRBJ2-4; V: TRBV27; D: .; size: .; DNA: TGTGCCAGCAGTCGGACCGTCCAAAACATTCAGTACTTC; CDR3: CASSRTVQNIQYF
J: TRBJ2-3; V: TRBV5-1; D: .; size: .; DNA: TGCGCCAGCAGCCCTTATTCGGACCGATCCACAGATACGCAGTATTTT; CDR3: CASSPYSDRSTDTQYF
J: TRBJ1-1; V: TRBV6-4; D: .; size: .; DNA: TGTGCCAGCACTAGCGAGTCGCGCAAGATGAACACTGAAGCTTTCTTT; CDR3: CASTSESRKMNTEAFF
J: TRBJ1-1; V: TRBV27; D: .; size: once; DNA: TGTGCCAGCAGTGAGGGCCCAGGGACTAGCACCACTGAAGCTTTCTTT; CDR3: CASSEGPGTSTTEAFF
J: TRBJ2-7; V: TRBV21-1; D: .; size: .; DNA: TGTGCCAGCAGCAAAGAGGGGACTTACCTCTACGAGCAGTACTTC; CDR3: CASSKEGTYLYEQYF
J: TRBJ2-3; V: TRBV28; D: .; size: .; DNA: TGTGCCAGCAGTTTTCAGGACGAAGATACGCAGTATTTT; CDR3: CASSFQDEDTQYF
J: TRBJ1-2; V: TRBV6-6; D: .; size: .; DNA: TGTGCCAGCAGTTACCCGGGGGGCTATGGCTACACCTTC; CDR3: CASSYPGGYGYTF
J: TRBJ2-7; V: TRBV30; D: TRBD2; size: .; DNA: TGTGCCTGGAGTGCCGGGGGGGGGCAGTACTTC; CDR3: CAWSAGGGQYF
J: TRBJ1-5; V: TRBV18; D: .; size: .; DNA: TGTGCCAGCTCACGCGGTCGGGATCAGCCCCAGCATTTT; CDR3: CASSRGRDQPQHF
J: TRBJ2-7; V: TRBV28; D: .; size: .; DNA: TGTGCCAGCAGTTTAGTAGACAAAAGGTACGAGCAGTACTTC; CDR3: CASSLVDKRYEQYF
J: TRBJ2-7; V: TRBV4-1; D: .; size: .; DNA: TGCGCCAGCAGCCCTACGGGGGCGTACGAGCAGTACTTC; CDR3: CASSPTGAYEQYF
J: TRBJ2-7; V: TRBV29-1; D: .; size: .; DNA: TGCAGCGTCGAAGAAGGGATCTACGAGCAGTACTTC; CDR3: CSVEEGIYEQYF
J: TRBJ1-1; V: TRBV2; D: .; size: few; DNA: TGTGCCAGCAGGGATTTGACAGCGAACACTGAAGCTTTCTTT; CDR3: CASRDLTANTEAFF
J: TRBJ1-1; V: TRBV27; D: TRBD1; size: .; DNA: TGTGCCAGCAGAACAGGGGAGCGGAGGGCTTTCTTT; CDR3: CASRTGERRAFF
J: TRBJ2-5; V: TRBV7-8; D: TRBD1; size: .; DNA: TGTGCCAGCAGCTACCGACAGGGGGCTCTGGAGACCCAGTACTTC; CDR3: CASSYRQGALETQYF
J: TRBJ2-2; V: TRBV7-3; D: TRBD2; size: .; DNA: TGTGCCAGCAGCTTTGCGGGAGGAAACACCGGGGAGCTGTTTTTT; CDR3: CASSFAGGNTGELFF
J: TRBJ1-1; V: TRBV18; D: TRBD1; size: .; DNA: TGTGCCAGCTCACCAAACCCACAGGGGGGGTACACTGAAGCTTTCTTT; CDR3: CASSPNPQGGYTEAFF
J: TRBJ2-7; V: TRBV28; D: .; size: .; DNA: TGTGCCAGCCGACCACGGGACCCCCCGGCCCACGAGCAGTACTTC; CDR3: CASRPRDPPAHEQYF
J: TRBJ1-4; V: TRBV18; D: TRBD1; size: .; DNA: TGTGCCAGCTCGGACAGGGTTGGGGAAAAACTGTTTTTT; CDR3: CASSDRVGEKLFF
J: TRBJ2-3; V: TRBV4-1; D: TRBD1; size: .; DNA: TGCGCCAGCAGCCAAGAGGACAGGCCCAGGGTGGATACGCAGTATTTT; CDR3: CASSQEDRPRVDTQYF
J: TRBJ2-3; V: TRBV2; D: .; size: .; DNA: TGTGCCAGCCCAAGCGGGCCTAGCACAGATACGCAGTATTTT; CDR3: CASPSGPSTDTQYF
J: TRBJ2-7; V: TRBV5-1; D: TRBD1; size: .; DNA: TGCGCCAGCAGCAAGGGACAGGGCGTCAGATACGAGCAGTACTTC; CDR3: CASSKGQGVRYEQYF
J: TRBJ1-2; V: TRBV9; D: .; size: once; DNA: TGTGCCAGCAGCGTAGATGGGGGCCTGGGGGGCTACACCTTC; CDR3: CASSVDGGLGGYTF
J: TRBJ2-1; V: TRBV19; D: .; size: .; DNA: TGTGCCAGTAGTATAGATCGGAGGAATGAGCAGTTCTTC; CDR3: CASSIDRRNEQFF
J: TRBJ2-7; V: TRBV11-2; D: .; size: .; DNA: TGTGCCAGTAGCCACTACGAGCAGTACTTC; CDR3: CASSHYEQYF
J: TRBJ2-7; V: TRBV30; D: TRBD2; size: .; DNA: TGTGCCTGGTCTAGCGGGAGCTCCTACGAGCAGTACTTC; CDR3: CAWSSGSSYEQYF
J: TRBJ2-3; V: TRBV7-2; D: .; size: .; DNA: TGTGCCAGTTCGAACACAGATACGCAGTATTTT; CDR3: CASSNTDTQYF
J: TRBJ1-2; V: TRBV5-1; D: TRBD1; size: .; DNA: TGCGCCAGCAGGGACAGGGGGGACTATGGCTACACCTTC; CDR3: CASRDRGDYGYTF
J: TRBJ2-3; V: TRBV5-6; D: .; size: .; DNA: TGTGCCAGCAGCAGGAAAGCTAGCACAGATACGCAGTATTTT; CDR3: CASSRKASTDTQYF
J: TRBJ1-1; V: TRBV10-3; D: .; size: few; DNA: TGTGCCATAAATCGGGTGATGAACACTGAAGCTTTCTTT; CDR3: CAINRVMNTEAFF
J: TRBJ2-1; V: TRBV29-1; D: .; size: .; DNA: TGCAGCGTTATCAACAGGGGGGGTGAGCAGTTCTTC; CDR3: CSVINRGGEQFF